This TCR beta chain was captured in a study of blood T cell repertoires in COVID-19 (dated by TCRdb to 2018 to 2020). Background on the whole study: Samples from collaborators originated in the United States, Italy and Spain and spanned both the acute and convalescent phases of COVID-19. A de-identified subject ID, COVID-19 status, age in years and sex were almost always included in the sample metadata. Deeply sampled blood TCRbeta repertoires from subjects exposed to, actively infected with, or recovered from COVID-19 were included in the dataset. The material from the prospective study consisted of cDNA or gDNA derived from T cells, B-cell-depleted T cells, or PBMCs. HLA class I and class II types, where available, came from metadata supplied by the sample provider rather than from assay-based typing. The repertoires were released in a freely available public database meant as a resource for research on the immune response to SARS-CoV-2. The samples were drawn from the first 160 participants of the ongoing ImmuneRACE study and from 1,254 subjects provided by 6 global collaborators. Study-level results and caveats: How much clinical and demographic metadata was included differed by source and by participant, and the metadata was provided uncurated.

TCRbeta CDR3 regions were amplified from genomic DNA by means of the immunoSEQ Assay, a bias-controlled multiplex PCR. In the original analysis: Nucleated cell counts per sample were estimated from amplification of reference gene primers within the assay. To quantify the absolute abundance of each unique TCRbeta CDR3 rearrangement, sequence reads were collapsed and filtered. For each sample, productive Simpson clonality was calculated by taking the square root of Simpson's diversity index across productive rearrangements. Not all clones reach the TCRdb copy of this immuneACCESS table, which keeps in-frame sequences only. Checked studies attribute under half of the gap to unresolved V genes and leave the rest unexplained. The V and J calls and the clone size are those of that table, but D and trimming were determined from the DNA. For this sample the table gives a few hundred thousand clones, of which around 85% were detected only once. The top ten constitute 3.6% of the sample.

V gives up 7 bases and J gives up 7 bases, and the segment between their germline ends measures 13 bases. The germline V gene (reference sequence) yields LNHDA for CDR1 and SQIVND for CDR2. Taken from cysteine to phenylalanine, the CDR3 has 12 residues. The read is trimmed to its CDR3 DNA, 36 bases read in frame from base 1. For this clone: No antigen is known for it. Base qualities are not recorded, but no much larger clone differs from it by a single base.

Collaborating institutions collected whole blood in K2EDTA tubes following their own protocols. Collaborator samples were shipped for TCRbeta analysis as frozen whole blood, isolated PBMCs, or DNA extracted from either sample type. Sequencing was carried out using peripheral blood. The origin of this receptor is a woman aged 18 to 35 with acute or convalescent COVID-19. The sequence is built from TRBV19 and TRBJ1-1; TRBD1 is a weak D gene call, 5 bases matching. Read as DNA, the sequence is TGTGCCAGTACGCAGGGCCCTAATGAAGCTTTCTTT. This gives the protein CASTQGPNEAFF.